The rows below give T cell receptor beta chains drawn from one sample of a study of T cell responses to AZD1222 COVID-19 vaccine. TCRdb's copy holds only in-frame clones and misses some; the assay was immunoSEQ multiplex PCR. The table has 65,000 to 85,000 clones, more than 85% seen once. This specimen was peripheral blood, taken on day 0 of AZD1222 vaccination. These receptors all stem from an adult in good health. CDR3s include the opening cysteine and the closing phenylalanine or tryptophan. Each record gives: V gene, clone size, D gene, J gene, CDR3 protein, CDR3 DNA. D genes are given only for firm matches. The size of a clone is reported for some rows only, either as once, few or many, or as a class for expanded clones.

V gene: TRBV7-9
clone size: .
D gene: TRBD1
J gene: TRBJ1-6
CDR3 protein: CASNRNDRDNSPLHF
CDR3 DNA: TGTGCCAGCAACCGTAATGACAGGGATAATTCACCCCTCCACTTT

V gene: TRBV30
clone size: .
D gene: .
J gene: TRBJ1-1
CDR3 protein: CAWSRRAGNTEAFF
CDR3 DNA: TGTGCCTGGAGTCGTCGGGCAGGGAACACTGAAGCTTTCTTT

V gene: TRBV28
clone size: .
D gene: .
J gene: TRBJ2-5
CDR3 protein: CASSPLGIRGTQYF
CDR3 DNA: TGTGCCAGCAGTCCGTTAGGGATCCGGGGGACCCAGTACTTC

V gene: TRBV7-9
clone size: .
D gene: TRBD2
J gene: TRBJ2-3
CDR3 protein: CASSYPGLAGGRTDTQYF
CDR3 DNA: TGTGCCAGCAGCTACCCGGGACTAGCGGGGGGGCGGACAGATACGCAGTATTTT

V gene: TRBV11-2
clone size: .
D gene: TRBD2
J gene: TRBJ2-5
CDR3 protein: CASSLSGGAAETQYF
CDR3 DNA: TGTGCCAGCAGCCTTAGCGGGGGGGCTGCTGAGACCCAGTACTTC

V gene: TRBV7-9
clone size: .
D gene: .
J gene: TRBJ1-5
CDR3 protein: CASSLSYSNQPQHF
CDR3 DNA: TGTGCCAGCAGCTTGAGTTATAGCAATCAGCCCCAGCATTTT

V gene: TRBV27
clone size: .
D gene: .
J gene: TRBJ2-3
CDR3 protein: CASSLSPGTDTQYF
CDR3 DNA: TGTGCCAGCAGTTTAAGTCCGGGTACAGATACGCAGTATTTT

V gene: TRBV12-3/TRBV12-4
clone size: .
D gene: .
J gene: TRBJ1-2
CDR3 protein: CASSPRPSEGYTF
CDR3 DNA: TGTGCCAGCAGTCCCCGACCCTCAGAAGGCTACACCTTC

V gene: TRBV6-2/TRBV6-3
clone size: .
D gene: TRBD1
J gene: TRBJ1-5
CDR3 protein: CASSYSRGQGQPQHF
CDR3 DNA: TGTGCCAGCAGTTACTCGAGGGGGCAGGGTCAGCCCCAGCATTTT

V gene: TRBV27
clone size: .
D gene: .
J gene: TRBJ1-1
CDR3 protein: CASSPGWGAWTEAFF
CDR3 DNA: TGTGCCAGCAGTCCCGGGTGGGGGGCATGGACTGAAGCTTTCTTT

V gene: TRBV29-1
clone size: .
D gene: .
J gene: TRBJ2-1
CDR3 protein: CSVPGRVTYNEQFF
CDR3 DNA: TGCAGCGTCCCCGGCAGGGTCACCTACAATGAGCAGTTCTTC

V gene: TRBV3-1/TRBV3-2
clone size: .
D gene: .
J gene: TRBJ1-1
CDR3 protein: CASSQDPGATEAFF
CDR3 DNA: TGTGCCAGCAGCCAAGATCCCGGCGCCACTGAAGCTTTCTTT

V gene: TRBV6-1
clone size: .
D gene: TRBD1
J gene: TRBJ1-2
CDR3 protein: CASSEGGQALYGYTF
CDR3 DNA: TGTGCCAGCAGTGAAGGAGGACAGGCCTTATATGGCTACACCTTC

V gene: TRBV28
clone size: .
D gene: .
J gene: TRBJ1-5
CDR3 protein: CASRPPLRGSTEDQHF
CDR3 DNA: TGTGCCAGCAGACCCCCACTAAGGGGGAGTACGGAGGACCAGCATTTT

V gene: TRBV28
clone size: .
D gene: .
J gene: TRBJ2-2
CDR3 protein: CASSLAPPGELFF
CDR3 DNA: TGTGCCAGCAGTTTAGCTCCTCCCGGGGAGCTGTTTTTT

V gene: TRBV19
clone size: .
D gene: TRBD1
J gene: TRBJ2-1
CDR3 protein: CASSRDRDYNEQFF
CDR3 DNA: TGTGCCAGTAGTCGCGACAGGGACTACAATGAGCAGTTCTTC

V gene: TRBV4-3
clone size: .
D gene: TRBD2
J gene: TRBJ2-5
CDR3 protein: CASSRILAGGQETQYF
CDR3 DNA: TGCGCCAGCAGCCGTATACTAGCGGGGGGGCAGGAGACCCAGTACTTC

V gene: TRBV24-1
clone size: .
D gene: TRBD1
J gene: TRBJ1-5
CDR3 protein: CATSDRTGSNQPQHF
CDR3 DNA: TGTGCCACCAGTGATAGGACAGGTAGCAATCAGCCCCAGCATTTT

V gene: TRBV2
clone size: .
D gene: TRBD1
J gene: TRBJ1-1
CDR3 protein: CASRMTGGAGTEAFF
CDR3 DNA: TGTGCCAGCAGGATGACAGGGGGCGCTGGGACTGAAGCTTTCTTT

V gene: TRBV5-1
clone size: .
D gene: TRBD1
J gene: TRBJ1-3
CDR3 protein: CASSSGTVLQNTIYF
CDR3 DNA: TGCGCCAGCAGCTCCGGGACAGTACTTCAAAACACCATATATTTT

V gene: TRBV7-9
clone size: .
D gene: .
J gene: TRBJ1-6
CDR3 protein: CASSLVGDNSPLHF
CDR3 DNA: TGTGCCAGCAGCTTAGTGGGGGATAATTCACCCCTCCACTTT

V gene: TRBV30
clone size: .
D gene: TRBD1
J gene: TRBJ2-7
CDR3 protein: CAWRSGRGSHEQYF
CDR3 DNA: TGTGCCTGGAGGTCGGGCAGGGGGTCCCACGAGCAGTACTTC

V gene: TRBV19
clone size: once
D gene: TRBD1
J gene: TRBJ1-5
CDR3 protein: CASSKQGDGAINQPQHF
CDR3 DNA: TGTGCCAGTAGTAAACAGGGGGACGGCGCTATCAATCAGCCCCAGCATTTT

V gene: TRBV18
clone size: .
D gene: .
J gene: TRBJ1-2
CDR3 protein: CASSPPSGGTNYGYTF
CDR3 DNA: TGTGCCAGCTCACCACCGTCCGGTGGCACAAATTATGGCTACACCTTC

V gene: TRBV20-1
clone size: few
D gene: TRBD1
J gene: TRBJ1-5
CDR3 protein: CSASSGGQQPQHF
CDR3 DNA: TGCAGTGCTAGTTCAGGGGGCCAACAGCCCCAGCATTTT

V gene: TRBV3-1/TRBV3-2
clone size: .
D gene: .
J gene: TRBJ2-5
CDR3 protein: CASSHSGTQETQYF
CDR3 DNA: TGTGCCAGCAGCCATTCGGGGACCCAAGAGACCCAGTACTTC

V gene: TRBV9
clone size: .
D gene: .
J gene: TRBJ2-7
CDR3 protein: CASSVNGGSSNEQYF
CDR3 DNA: TGTGCCAGCAGCGTGAACGGAGGGAGCTCCAACGAGCAGTACTTC

V gene: TRBV5-1
clone size: few
D gene: TRBD2
J gene: TRBJ2-5
CDR3 protein: CASSRTSGGQETQYF
CDR3 DNA: TGCGCCAGCAGCCGGACTAGCGGGGGCCAAGAGACCCAGTACTTC

V gene: TRBV5-1
clone size: .
D gene: TRBD1
J gene: TRBJ2-3
CDR3 protein: CASSSGQGQDTQYF
CDR3 DNA: TGCGCCAGCAGCTCCGGACAGGGGCAAGATACGCAGTATTTT

V gene: TRBV3-1/TRBV3-2
clone size: .
D gene: TRBD1
J gene: TRBJ2-1
CDR3 protein: CASSHLPTGASYNEQFF
CDR3 DNA: TGTGCCAGCAGCCACCTACCTACAGGGGCCTCCTACAATGAGCAGTTCTTC

V gene: TRBV6-5
clone size: .
D gene: .
J gene: TRBJ1-1
CDR3 protein: CASSYYNREKTEAFF
CDR3 DNA: TGTGCCAGCAGTTACTATAACAGGGAAAAGACTGAAGCTTTCTTT

V gene: TRBV4-1
clone size: .
D gene: TRBD1
J gene: TRBJ1-1
CDR3 protein: CASSQGAARGLTEAFF
CDR3 DNA: TGCGCCAGCAGCCAAGGGGCGGCCAGGGGGCTAACTGAAGCTTTCTTT

V gene: TRBV15
clone size: .
D gene: .
J gene: TRBJ1-5
CDR3 protein: CATSRDTGLINQPQHF
CDR3 DNA: TGTGCCACCAGCAGAGATACGGGGTTGATAAATCAGCCCCAGCATTTT